The 2 T cell receptor beta chains given below trace back to one sample, sequenced in a study of T cell clonotyping in hematopoietic cell transplantation. Profiled with immunoSEQ multiplex PCR; TCRdb holds only in-frame clones, not every one. The table has approximately 80,000 clones, about 95% seen once; the top ten hold approximately 1.8%. Specified time point: recipient sample about 28 days before transplant, after cytoreduction. The starting material was peripheral blood mononuclear cells, obtained before stem cell transplant. The origin of the receptors is a woman in her 50s with acute myeloid leukemia. Some clones in this sample may be carry-over from other donors' samples.

The chain is built from TRBV5-8 and TRBJ2-7; D perhaps matches TRBD2 (5 bases). This CDR3 is 12 amino acids long. The V end lost 6 bases, the J end lost 3 bases, and 10 bases lay between the germline ends. Germline V gene lookup returns CDR1 SGHTS and CDR2 YDEGEE. CDR3 in amino acids: CASTLGSYEQYF. The CDR3, as DNA: TGTGCCAGCACCCTGGGGAGCTACGAGCAGTACTTC.

This chain uses TRBV5-1 with TRBJ2-2; perhaps TRBD1 as D (5 bases). The CDR3 consists of 17 residues. Trimming removed 0 bases at V and 2 bases at J, with 14 bases between. Germline values: CDR1 SGHRS, CDR2 YFSETQ. The chain's CDR3 is CASSLEPQGTNTGELFF. The CDR3 coding sequence is TGCGCCAGCAGCTTGGAACCTCAGGGAACAAACACCGGGGAGCTGTTTTTT.